Following are 17 T cell receptor beta chains from one sample sequenced in a study of Ad26.COV2.S vaccination and SARS-CoV-2 variants. Assay: immunoSEQ multiplex PCR; the TCRdb copy retains only in-frame clones and omits some. The top ten hold 1.5% to 2% of the sample, which has 350,000 to 600,000 clones, roughly nine tenths seen once. Treatment specified: roughly 20 received Ad26.COV2.S at low or high dose, single or two shots; roughly five received placebo; per-sample allocation not given. Sampling was performed 63 days after the first vaccine or placebo injection. Specimen: peripheral blood, collected in a trial of Ad26.COV2.S vaccine versus placebo. The receptors were sampled from a person aged 18-65 years who received the Ad26.COV2.S COVID-19 vaccine or a placebo.

V gene TRBV30 combines with J gene TRBJ1-6, with D maybe TRBD1 (5 bases). Trimming shortened V by 2 bases and J by 9 bases, and 11 bases separated the two germline ends. This CDR3 has 13 residues. Germline V gene data show CDR1 as GTSNPN and CDR2 as SVGIG (reference sequence). CDR3 residues: CAWSRQGGSPLHF. CDR3 bases: TGTGCCTGGAGTAGGCAGGGTGGTTCACCCCTCCACTTT.

The chain joins TRBV19 to TRBJ2-1; TRBD2 matches at 11 bases. V gave up 6 bases and J gave up 5 bases; unmatched junction bases: 3. Germline lookup yields CDR1 LNHDA and CDR2 SQIVND (reference sequence). The length of the CDR3 is 14 residues. The CDR3 loop is CASRLAGGHNEQFF. For the CDR3, the DNA is TGTGCCAGTAGATTAGCGGGAGGGCACAATGAGCAGTTCTTC.

The chain carries TRBV9 and TRBJ1-1; tentatively, D is TRBD1 (5 bases). The CDR3 contains 13 residues. CDR1 is SGDLS and CDR2 is YYNGEE in the germline V gene. Trimming removed 6 bases from V and 1 base from J, with 10 bases in between. The CDR3, as DNA: TGTGCCAGCAACGCCGGGGGGAACACTGAAGCTTTCTTT. Its translation is CASNAGGNTEAFF.

The rearrangement joins TRBV7-9 to TRBJ2-1, with D possibly being TRBD1 or TRBD2 (5 bases each). The CDR3 has 16 amino acids. Trimming took off 4 bases at V and 5 bases at J, with 18 bases between the two ends. Germline V CDR1 and CDR2: SEHNR, FQNEAQ (reference sequence). In DNA, the CDR3 is TGTGCCAGCAGCTCCGTTGGGGGAACTGGAAACAATGAGCAGTTCTTC. The encoded protein is CASSSVGGTGNNEQFF.

CDR3 DNA sequence: TGTGCCAGCAAAGTAGACAGGAGGGGGATCCGGGGAACTGAAGCTTTCTTT. The encoded protein is CASKVDRRGIRGTEAFF. The V call is TRBV7-8, the J call TRBJ1-1; D may be TRBD1 (6 bases). There are 17 residues in the CDR3. The germline gives CDR1 SGHVS, CDR2 FQNEAQ. The V and J ends lost 7 bases and 5 bases respectively, with 26 bases between them.

This chain connects TRBV13 to TRBJ1-2; D not certain. V lost 5 bases, J lost 0 bases, and 7 bases lay in between. Per germline, CDR1 PRHDT and CDR2 FYEKMQ (reference sequence). The CDR3 runs to 13 residues. In DNA form, the CDR3 reads TGTGCCAGCAGCACTAACGCTAACTATGGCTACACCTTC. Its protein is CASSTNANYGYTF. Filled out from reference TRBV13 and TRBJ1-2, the complete variable domain reads AAGVIQSPRHLIKEKRETATLKCYPIPRHDTVYWYQQGPGQDPQFLISFYEKMQSDKGSIPDRFSAQQFSDYHSELNMSSLELGDSALYFCASSTNANYGYTFGSGTRLTVV.

The chain uses TRBV12-3 or TRBV12-4 and TRBJ2-1, with D possibly being TRBD2 (6 bases). V shed 6 bases and J shed 6 bases, with 12 bases lying between them. The CDR3 is 13 residues long. The CDR3 loop reads CASRAGTLNEQFF. In DNA, the CDR3 is TGTGCCAGCAGAGCCGGGACTCTCAATGAGCAGTTCTTC.

This chain uses TRBV10-1 with TRBJ2-3, with D unclear. The CDR3 loop spans 13 amino acids. V was cut by 6 bases and J by 4 bases, with 11 bases left in between. Per the germline V gene, CDR1 is WNHNN and CDR2 is SYGVQD (reference sequence). In DNA, the CDR3 is TGCGCCAGCAGCCCCAGTGTATCAGATACGCAGTATTTT. It is translated as CASSPSVSDTQYF.

The chain joins TRBV5-1 to TRBJ2-3; 9 nucleotides line up with TRBD2. CDR3 size: 16 residues. Trimming took 1 base from V and 4 from J; bases not matched to a gene: 7. CDR1 and CDR2 from the germline V gene are SGHRS and YFSETQ. The CDR3 spells CASSLPSGAAADTQYF. Written as DNA, the CDR3 is TGCGCCAGCAGCTTGCCTAGCGGGGCTGCGGCAGATACGCAGTATTTT.

V is TRBV18 and J is TRBJ1-2; D is uncertain. V gave up 0 bases and J gave up 7 bases, with 12 bases separating them. This CDR3 spans 14 amino acids. From germline, CDR1 is KGHSH and CDR2 LQKENI. DNA of the CDR3: TGTGCCAGCTCACCACCGGCGGCAGGTGGTGGCTACACCTTC. Its protein product is CASSPPAAGGGYTF. The full variable domain, rest sourced from reference TRBV18 and TRBJ1-2, is NAGVMQNPRHLVRRRGQEARLRCSPMKGHSHVYWYRQLPEEGLKFMVYLQKENIIDESGMPKERFSAEFPKEGPSILRIQQVVRGDSAAYFCASSPPAAGGGYTFGSGTRLTVV.

Note on this clone: Within the sample, other DNA sequences also encode this same CDR3. The CDR3 spells CASSDGDQPQHF. CDR3 sequence (DNA): TGTGCCAGCAGTGACGGGGATCAGCCCCAGCATTTT. The chain has TRBV2 and TRBJ1-5; no reliable D call. The CDR3 has 12 amino acids. V lost 3 bases, J lost 5 bases, and 5 bases lay in between. Germline V gene data show CDR1 as SNHLY and CDR2 as FYNNEI.

In regard to this clone: The sample has other DNA sequences that encode this CDR3 too. The rearrangement joins TRBV7-9 to TRBJ1-5, with no clear D. CDR1 is SEHNR, CDR2 FQNEAQ, per germline (reference sequence). The CDR3 is 12 residues long. Trimming cost V 1 base and J 6 bases, with 4 bases left between them. CDR3 residues: CASSLEGQPQHF. CDR3 coding DNA: TGTGCCAGCAGCTTAGAAGGTCAGCCCCAGCATTTT.

The count of this clone is one. The chain combines TRBV6-5 with TRBJ2-7; either TRBD1 or TRBD2 may supply D (5 bases each). The CDR3 has 14 residues. Trimming shortened V by 4 bases and J by 3 bases, and 13 bases separated the two germline ends. The germline V gene has CDR1 MNHEY and CDR2 SVGAGI. In DNA form, the CDR3 reads TGTGCCAGCAGTTCCCCGGGACGGGACTACGAGCAGTACTTC. Residues: CASSSPGRDYEQYF.

The chain uses TRBV24-1 and TRBJ2-5, with D possibly being TRBD2 (6 bases). The CDR3 loop spans 11 amino acids. CDR1 is KGHDR, CDR2 SFDVKD, per germline. Trimming shortened V by 8 bases and J by 5 bases, and 8 bases separated the two germline ends. CDR3 region: CATMEGETQYF. In DNA, the CDR3 is TGTGCCACCATGGAGGGGGAGACCCAGTACTTC.

The chain employs TRBV29-1 and TRBJ1-3, with D possibly TRBD1 on 6 matching bases. The CDR3 length is 13 residues. Trimming stripped 4 bases from V and 4 bases from J, with 11 bases between. The germline CDR1 and CDR2 sequences are SQVTM and ANQGSEA. The CDR3 sequence: CSVARDKGNTIYF. DNA of the CDR3: TGCAGCGTTGCACGGGACAAAGGAAACACCATATATTTT.

The V call is TRBV6-5, the J call TRBJ2-3, with 8 nucleotides matching TRBD2. The ends lost 0 bases at V and 5 bases at J; junction bases unmatched: 4. Germline loops: CDR1 MNHEY, CDR2 SVGAGI. CDR3 length equals 15 residues. CDR3 bases: TGTGCCAGCAGTTACTCCGGGAGGGCCGGAGATACGCAGTATTTT. Its translation is CASSYSGRAGDTQYF.

The chain employs TRBV18 and TRBJ1-1; D is undetermined. The germline gives CDR1 KGHSH, CDR2 LQKENI. V was pared by 3 bases and J by 7 bases, with 12 bases between. The CDR3 spans 13 residues. In DNA form, the CDR3 reads TGTGCCAGCTCACCCCAAATCGAAGGTGAAGCTTTCTTT. This codes for CASSPQIEGEAFF.